One sample yielded the 14 T cell receptor beta chains listed below, sequenced in a study of blood T cell repertoires in COVID-19. Sequencing used immunoSEQ multiplex PCR; TCRdb keeps in-frame clones, though not all of them. In the table there are about 28,000 clones, around 90% of which are singletons. What was sequenced was peripheral blood. The receptors derive from a man in his fifties or sixties with active COVID-19.

The chain couples TRBV13 to TRBJ2-3; 8 nucleotides match TRBD1. CDR1 and CDR2 from the germline V gene are PRHDT and FYEKMQ (reference sequence). CDR3 length equals 16 residues. V lost 5 bases to trimming and J lost 3 bases; unmatched junction nucleotides: 10. This CDR3 is CASSTKTGALTDTQYF. DNA of the CDR3: TGTGCCAGCAGCACAAAGACAGGGGCTTTAACAGATACGCAGTATTTT.

The rearrangement uses TRBV7-2 and TRBJ2-7; a possible D gene is TRBD2 (5 bases). V was pared by 5 bases and J by 5 bases, with 16 bases between. This CDR3 spans 14 amino acids. CDR1 is SGHTA and CDR2 is FQGNSA in the germline V gene. The CDR3 bases are TGTGCCAGCAGCCCCGGGATCAGACGTCACGAGCAGTACTTC. Its translation: CASSPGIRRHEQYF.

The rearrangement joins TRBV28 to TRBJ2-2, with D hard to call. Germline V CDR1 and CDR2: MDHEN, SYDVKM. The germline V and J ends were trimmed by 11 bases and 5 bases, with 12 bases remaining between them. This CDR3 has 12 amino acids. DNA of the CDR3: TGTGCCTCCCGGTTGCGGACCGGGGAGCTGTTTTTT. Translated: CASRLRTGELFF.

The chain combines TRBV27 with TRBJ2-1; 10 positions agree with TRBD2. In germline, CDR1 is MNHEY, CDR2 SMNVEV (reference sequence). V lost 4 bases, J lost 9 bases, and 12 bases stayed unmatched. The CDR3 is 16 residues long. The CDR3 DNA follows: TGTGCCAGCAGTTCCCTAAGCGGGGGGGTCTTTACTGAGCAGTTCTTC. It codes for CASSSLSGGVFTEQFF.

V usage is TRBV5-1 and J usage is TRBJ1-2, with D tentatively TRBD1 (5 bases). CDR1 is SGHRS and CDR2 is YFSETQ in the germline V gene. V lost 3 bases to trimming and J lost 2 bases, with 14 bases between them. The CDR3 is made up of 15 amino acids. The CDR3 DNA reads TGCGCCAGCAGCTGGAGGGGAGGAGGGAACTATGGCTACACCTTC. As protein: CASSWRGGGNYGYTF.

This chain links TRBV4-2 with TRBJ2-1; 11 nucleotides match TRBD2. Germline trimming cut 0 bases from V and 7 bases from J; bases unmatched to any gene: 11. Germline CDR1 and CDR2: LGHNA and YNFKEQ. This CDR3 contains 18 residues. The CDR3 DNA sequence: TGTGCCAGCAGCCAAGATGGGGCTAGCGGGGGGTTCTCTAATGAGCAGTTCTTC. It codes for CASSQDGASGGFSNEQFF.

This chain links TRBV7-9 with TRBJ2-3; no definite D call. Germline V CDR1 and CDR2: SEHNR, FQNEAQ (reference sequence). The CDR3 loop spans 12 amino acids. The ends were cut back, 3 bases at V and 3 bases at J, with 4 bases in the middle. The CDR3 DNA sequence: TGTGCCAGCAGCTTCCTTACAGATACGCAGTATTTT. Amino acid sequence: CASSFLTDTQYF.

The chain carries TRBV30 and TRBJ2-7, with TRBD1 matching 7 bases. This CDR3 contains 15 residues. Germline V lookup: CDR1 GTSNPN, CDR2 SVGIG (reference sequence). V dropped 3 bases and J dropped 2; count of bases not matched to a gene: 10. The CDR3: CAWRLVGQSTYEQYF. The DNA of the CDR3 is TGTGCCTGGAGACTGGTGGGACAGTCGACCTACGAGCAGTACTTC. The entire variable domain, with the rest obtained from reference TRBV30 and TRBJ2-7, is as follows: SQTIHQWPATLVQPVGSPLSLECTVEGTSNPNLYWYRQAAGRGLQLLFYSVGIGQISSEVPQNLSASRPQDRQFILSSKKLLLSDSGFYLCAWRLVGQSTYEQYFGPGTRLTVT.

The chain carries TRBV18 and TRBJ1-3; D gene unclear. Germline V CDR1 and CDR2: KGHSH, LQKENI. V lost 2 bases and J 7 bases, leaving 6 bases between the germline ends. The CDR3 is 12 amino acids. The CDR3 DNA reads as TGTGCCAGCTCACCAGAGGGTAACACCATATATTTT. It is translated as CASSPEGNTIYF.

V is TRBV3-1 (or the pseudogene TRBV3-2) and J is TRBJ1-2; D is undetermined. Deletions cut 0 bases from V and 4 bases from J, with 15 bases between. Germline V gene lookup returns CDR1 LGHDT and CDR2 YNNKEL (reference sequence). The CDR3 runs to 16 residues. CDR3 residues: CASSQEGEVKVYGYTF. CDR3 nucleotides: TGTGCCAGCAGCCAAGAAGGAGAGGTTAAGGTCTATGGCTACACCTTC.

The chain carries TRBV19 and TRBJ2-5, with TRBD2 identical over 11 bases. V lost 3 bases and J lost 1; bases outside the gene matches: 4. Germline V gene sequence: CDR1 LNHDA, CDR2 SQIVND (reference sequence). This CDR3 region has 16 residues. CDR3 sequence: CASSIQTSGGQETQYF. The CDR3 nucleotides read TGTGCCAGTAGTATTCAAACTAGCGGGGGCCAAGAGACCCAGTACTTC.

In its sample, this clone was seen once. This chain connects TRBV9 to TRBJ1-2; D may be TRBD1 (6 bases). Trimming took off 2 bases at V and 5 bases at J, with 13 bases between the two ends. Looked up from germline, CDR1 is SGDLS and CDR2 is YYNGEE. This CDR3 is 14 amino acids long. CDR3 loop: CASSVNQGSYGYTF. Here the CDR3 DNA reads TGTGCCAGCAGCGTCAATCAGGGGTCTTATGGCTACACCTTC.

The gene calls are TRBV18 and TRBJ1-1; D gene uncertain. CDR3 size: 14 residues. The V and J ends lost 1 base and 4 bases respectively, with 10 bases between them. Germline CDR1 KGHSH, CDR2 LQKENI. CDR3 bases: TGTGCCAGCTCACCACAGTCGGGGTTCACTGAAGCTTTCTTT. Translating gives CASSPQSGFTEAFF.

This chain connects TRBV4-1 to TRBJ1-6, with D unclear. Trimming took 4 bases from V and 13 from J, leaving 8 bases between them. CDR1 is MGHRA, CDR2 YSYEKL, per germline. The CDR3 extends over 11 amino acids. In DNA, the CDR3 is TGCGCCAGCAGCCCATCCCCCCCCCTCCACTTT. Protein: CASSPSPPLHF.